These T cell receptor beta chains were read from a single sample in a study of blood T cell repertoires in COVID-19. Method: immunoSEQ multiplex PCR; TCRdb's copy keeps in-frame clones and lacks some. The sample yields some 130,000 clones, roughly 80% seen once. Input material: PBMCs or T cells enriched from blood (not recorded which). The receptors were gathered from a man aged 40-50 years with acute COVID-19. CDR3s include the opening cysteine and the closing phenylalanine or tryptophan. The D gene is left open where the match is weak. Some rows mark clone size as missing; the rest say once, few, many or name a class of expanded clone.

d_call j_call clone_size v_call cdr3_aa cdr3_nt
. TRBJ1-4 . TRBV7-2 CASSSPPNEKLFF TGTGCCAGCAGCTCCCCCCCGAATGAAAAACTGTTTTTT
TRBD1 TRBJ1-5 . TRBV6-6 CASSLNRGPHQPQHF TGTGCCAGCAGCCTTAACAGGGGGCCTCATCAGCCCCAGCATTTT
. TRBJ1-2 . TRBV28 CASSTTGLGGYTF TGTGCCAGCAGCACAACAGGGTTAGGTGGCTACACCTTC
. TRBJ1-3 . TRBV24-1 CATSDTPGDTIYF TGTGCCACCAGTGATACCCCAGGGGACACCATATATTTT
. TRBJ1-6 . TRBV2 CASNPRRTYNSPLHF TGTGCCAGCAACCCCAGGAGGACCTATAATTCACCCCTCCACTTT
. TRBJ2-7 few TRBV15 CATSRETVSYEQYF TGTGCCACCAGCAGAGAGACTGTATCCTACGAGCAGTACTTC
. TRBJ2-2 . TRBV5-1 CASSFGLASTGELFF TGCGCCAGCAGCTTTGGGCTAGCTTCCACCGGGGAGCTGTTTTTT
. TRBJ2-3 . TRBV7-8 CASSLAVQRSTDTQYF TGTGCCAGCAGCTTAGCTGTCCAGCGGAGCACAGATACGCAGTATTTT
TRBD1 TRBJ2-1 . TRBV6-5 CASSYGTGVDNEQFF TGTGCCAGCAGTTACGGGACAGGGGTGGACAATGAGCAGTTCTTC
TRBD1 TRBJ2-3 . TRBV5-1 CASSFPDRADTQYF TGCGCCAGCAGCTTTCCCGACAGGGCAGATACGCAGTATTTT
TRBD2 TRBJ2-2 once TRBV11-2 CASSGKGLAGGGGELFF TGTGCCAGCAGCGGAAAAGGACTAGCGGGAGGTGGCGGGGAGCTGTTTTTT
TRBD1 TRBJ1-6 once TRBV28 CASTEFGTGDSPLHF TGTGCCAGCACTGAATTTGGGACAGGGGACTCACCCCTCCACTTT
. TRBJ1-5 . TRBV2 CASVAGLYQPQHF TGTGCCAGCGTGGCAGGGCTCTATCAGCCCCAGCATTTT
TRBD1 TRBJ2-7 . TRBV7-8 CASSTNRGGNEQYF TGTGCCAGCAGCACGAACAGAGGGGGCAACGAGCAGTACTTC
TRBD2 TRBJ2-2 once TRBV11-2 CASSLALAGGNTGELFF TGTGCCAGCAGCTTAGCGCTAGCGGGAGGGAACACCGGGGAGCTGTTTTTT
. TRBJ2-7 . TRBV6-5 CASSPRGTTPYEQYF TGTGCCAGCTCCCCGAGGGGGACCACTCCCTACGAGCAGTACTTC
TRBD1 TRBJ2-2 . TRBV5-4 CASSRRTGATGELFF TGTGCCAGCAGCCGAAGGACAGGAGCCACCGGGGAGCTGTTTTTT
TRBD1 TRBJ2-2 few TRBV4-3 CASSQEETGDTGELFF TGCGCCAGCAGCCAAGAAGAGACAGGGGATACCGGGGAGCTGTTTTTT
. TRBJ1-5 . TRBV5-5 CASSYTGISNQPQHF TGTGCCAGCAGCTACACAGGGATTAGCAATCAGCCCCAGCATTTT
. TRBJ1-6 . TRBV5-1 CASSLEGRVNSPLHF TGCGCCAGCAGCTTGGAGGGCAGGGTAAATTCACCCCTCCACTTT
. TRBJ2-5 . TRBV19 CASSIPGLPETQYF TGTGCCAGTAGTATCCCCGGTTTACCCGAGACCCAGTACTTC
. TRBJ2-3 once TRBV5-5 CASSLNFDTQYF TGTGCCAGCAGCTTGAACTTTGATACGCAGTATTTT
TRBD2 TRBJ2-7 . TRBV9 CASSWSSGTYEQYF TGTGCCAGCAGCTGGTCTAGCGGGACCTACGAGCAGTACTTC
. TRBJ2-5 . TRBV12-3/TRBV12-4 CASSFVLQETQYF TGTGCCAGCAGTTTTGTCCTGCAAGAGACCCAGTACTTC
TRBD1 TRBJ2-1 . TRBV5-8 CASSALRGRVDEQFF TGTGCCAGCAGCGCCCTTAGGGGGCGCGTCGATGAGCAGTTCTTC
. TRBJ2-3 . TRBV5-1 CASTPEGVGGTDTQYF TGCGCCAGCACCCCCGAGGGGGTAGGGGGCACAGATACGCAGTATTTT
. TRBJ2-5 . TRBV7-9 CASSLAVEAQYF TGTGCCAGCAGCTTAGCTGTGGAGGCCCAGTACTTC
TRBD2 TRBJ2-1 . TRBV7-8 CASSLLAGSYNEQFF TGTGCCAGCAGCTTACTAGCGGGTTCCTACAATGAGCAGTTCTTC
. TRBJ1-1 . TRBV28 CASTRGASTEAFF TGTGCCAGCACCCGCGGAGCCTCCACTGAAGCTTTCTTT
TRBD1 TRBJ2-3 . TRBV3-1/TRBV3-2 CASSPLTGQDTQYF TGTGCCAGCAGCCCTCTGACAGGGCAAGATACGCAGTATTTT
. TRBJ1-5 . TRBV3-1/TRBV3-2 CASSPQSDQPQHF TGTGCCAGCAGCCCTCAGTCCGATCAGCCCCAGCATTTT
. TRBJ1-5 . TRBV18 CASSPSENQPQHF TGTGCCAGCTCACCATCGGAGAATCAGCCCCAGCATTTT
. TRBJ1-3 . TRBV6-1 CASSAPRGGNTIYF TGTGCCAGCAGTGCCCCGAGAGGGGGAAACACCATATATTTT
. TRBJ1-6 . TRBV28 CASSSEGHGNSPLHF TGTGCCAGCAGTTCAGAGGGACATGGGAATTCACCCCTCCACTTT
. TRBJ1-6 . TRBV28 CASSLFRGGLRNSPLHF TGTGCCAGCAGTTTATTTAGGGGGGGCCTGAGGAATTCACCCCTCCACTTT
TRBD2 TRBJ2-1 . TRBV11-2 CASSYLAGESVNEQFF TGTGCCAGCAGCTACCTAGCGGGAGAAAGTGTGAATGAGCAGTTCTTC
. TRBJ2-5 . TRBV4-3 CASSQDGTETQYF TGCGCCAGCAGCCAAGACGGTACAGAGACCCAGTACTTC
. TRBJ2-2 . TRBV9 CASSVADSSGELFF TGTGCCAGCAGCGTAGCAGACTCCTCCGGGGAGCTGTTTTTT
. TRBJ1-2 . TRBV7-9 CASSPTSRRNNYGYTF TGTGCCAGCAGCCCTACTTCACGTCGTAATAACTATGGCTACACCTTC
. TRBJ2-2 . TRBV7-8 CASSLDWTGELFF TGTGCCAGCAGCCTAGACTGGACCGGGGAGCTGTTTTTT
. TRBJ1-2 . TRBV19 CAQNLGRGSRYGYTF TGTGCCCAGAACCTGGGAAGGGGGTCTAGGTATGGCTACACCTTC
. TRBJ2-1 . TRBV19 CASSIELGRRYNEQFF TGTGCCAGTAGTATCGAACTAGGACGCCGCTACAATGAGCAGTTCTTC
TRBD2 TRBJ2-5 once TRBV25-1 CASSESAGGLETQYF TGTGCCAGCAGTGAATCAGCGGGGGGGCTGGAGACCCAGTACTTC
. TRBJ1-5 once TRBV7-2 CASSLGSVSGNQPQHF TGTGCCAGCAGCTTAGGATCGGTGTCCGGCAATCAGCCCCAGCATTTT
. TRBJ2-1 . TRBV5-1 CASSLETGYNNEQFF TGCGCCAGCAGCCTGGAGACAGGATACAACAATGAGCAGTTCTTC
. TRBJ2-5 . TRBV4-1 CASSQLQGLQETQYF TGCGCCAGCAGCCAACTACAGGGTTTACAAGAGACCCAGTACTTC
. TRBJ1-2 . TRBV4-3 CASSPKILGDKWEGYTF TGCGCCAGCAGCCCAAAGATATTGGGGGACAAGTGGGAGGGCTACACCTTC
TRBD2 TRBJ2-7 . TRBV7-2 CASSPPVAGGPDEQYF TGTGCCAGCAGCCCACCGGTAGCGGGAGGGCCGGACGAGCAGTACTTC
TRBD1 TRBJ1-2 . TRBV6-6 CASRRQGSGGYTF TGTGCCAGCAGACGACAGGGCTCCGGTGGCTACACCTTC
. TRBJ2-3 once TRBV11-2 CASSPEGVSTDTQYF TGTGCCAGCAGCCCAGAGGGGGTGAGCACAGATACGCAGTATTTT
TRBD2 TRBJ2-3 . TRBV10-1 CASSESKAGGPDTQYF TGCGCCAGCAGTGAGTCAAAAGCGGGGGGGCCAGATACGCAGTATTTT
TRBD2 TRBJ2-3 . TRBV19 CASSLLAGGVPSTDTQYF TGTGCCAGTAGTTTACTAGCGGGGGGTGTCCCTAGCACAGATACGCAGTATTTT
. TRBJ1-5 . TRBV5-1 CASSLVPGSDQPQHF TGCGCCAGCAGCTTGGTTCCAGGGTCTGATCAGCCCCAGCATTTT
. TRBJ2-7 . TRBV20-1 CSASAGSDEQYF TGCAGTGCTAGTGCGGGGAGCGACGAGCAGTACTTC
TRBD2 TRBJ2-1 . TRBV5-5 CASSFTSGSYNEQFF TGTGCCAGCAGCTTTACTAGCGGTTCCTACAATGAGCAGTTCTTC
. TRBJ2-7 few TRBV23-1 CASSEFGGTSYEQYF TGCGCCAGCAGCGAATTCGGGGGGACATCGTACGAGCAGTACTTC
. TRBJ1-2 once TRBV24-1 CATSDSGAGREDYGYTF TGTGCCACCAGTGATTCAGGGGCCGGCCGGGAGGACTATGGCTACACCTTC
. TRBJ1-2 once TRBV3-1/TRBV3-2 CASSQGAGYNYGYTF TGTGCCAGCAGCCAAGGGGCGGGGTATAACTATGGCTACACCTTC
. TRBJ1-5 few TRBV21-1 CASSKALPRAQHF TGTGCCAGCAGCAAAGCGCTGCCCCGGGCCCAGCATTTT
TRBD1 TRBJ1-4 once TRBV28 CASSKTGGASEKLFF TGTGCCAGCAGTAAAACAGGGGGCGCGAGTGAAAAACTGTTTTTT